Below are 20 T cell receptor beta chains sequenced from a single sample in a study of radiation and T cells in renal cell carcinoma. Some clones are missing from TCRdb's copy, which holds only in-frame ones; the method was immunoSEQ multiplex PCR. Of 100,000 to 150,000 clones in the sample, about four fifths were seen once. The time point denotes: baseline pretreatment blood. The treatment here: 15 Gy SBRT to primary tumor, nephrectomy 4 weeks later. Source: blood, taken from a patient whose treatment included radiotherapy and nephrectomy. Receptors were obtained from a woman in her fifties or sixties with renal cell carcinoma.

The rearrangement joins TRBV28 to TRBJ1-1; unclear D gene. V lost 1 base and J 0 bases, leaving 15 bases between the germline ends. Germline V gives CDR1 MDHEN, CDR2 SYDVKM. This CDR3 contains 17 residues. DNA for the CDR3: TGTGCCAGCAGTTTATATCTCTCACCGGGCCTGAACACTGAAGCTTTCTTT. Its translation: CASSLYLSPGLNTEAFF.

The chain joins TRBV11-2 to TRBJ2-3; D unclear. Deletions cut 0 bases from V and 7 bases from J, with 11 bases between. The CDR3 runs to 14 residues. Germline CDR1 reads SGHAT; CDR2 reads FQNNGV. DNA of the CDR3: TGTGCCAGCAGCTTAGAGAGGCTACCCAATACGCAGTATTTT. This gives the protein CASSLERLPNTQYF.

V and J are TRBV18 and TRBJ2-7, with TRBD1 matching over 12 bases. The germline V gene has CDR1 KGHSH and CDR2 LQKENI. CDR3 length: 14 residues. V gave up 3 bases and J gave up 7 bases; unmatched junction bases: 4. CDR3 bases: TGTGCCAGCTCACCCCGGGACAGGGGGCGAGAGCAGTACTTC. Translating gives CASSPRDRGREQYF.

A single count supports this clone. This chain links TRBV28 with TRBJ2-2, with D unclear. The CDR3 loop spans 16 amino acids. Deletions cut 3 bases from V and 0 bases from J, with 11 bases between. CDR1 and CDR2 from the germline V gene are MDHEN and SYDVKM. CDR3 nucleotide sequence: TGTGCCAGCAGTTTCGTGGGCGCTGCGAACACCGGGGAGCTGTTTTTT. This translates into CASSFVGAANTGELFF.

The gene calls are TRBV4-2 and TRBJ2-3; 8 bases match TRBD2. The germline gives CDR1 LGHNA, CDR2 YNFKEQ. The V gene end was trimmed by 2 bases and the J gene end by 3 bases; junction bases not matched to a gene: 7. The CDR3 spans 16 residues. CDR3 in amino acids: CASSQSGRALTDTQYF. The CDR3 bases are TGTGCCAGCAGCCAATCCGGGAGGGCCTTAACAGATACGCAGTATTTT.

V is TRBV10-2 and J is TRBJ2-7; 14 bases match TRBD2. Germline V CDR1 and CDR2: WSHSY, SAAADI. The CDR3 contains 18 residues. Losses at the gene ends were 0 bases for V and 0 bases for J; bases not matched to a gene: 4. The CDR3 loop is CASSESGLAGEDSYEQYF. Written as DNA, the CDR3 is TGCGCCAGCAGTGAGTCGGGACTAGCGGGGGAAGACTCCTACGAGCAGTACTTC.

Written as DNA, the CDR3 is TGCGCCAGCAGCCAGGGGTCAGCGGGGGAGGCCTACAATGAGCAGTTCTTC. Translated: CASSQGSAGEAYNEQFF. V usage is TRBV4-3 and J usage is TRBJ2-1, with 8 bases lining up with TRBD2. CDR1 is LGHNA, CDR2 YSLEER, per germline. This CDR3 spans 17 amino acids. The J segment lost 2 bases and the V segment lost 3 bases, leaving 9 bases of the junction unmatched.

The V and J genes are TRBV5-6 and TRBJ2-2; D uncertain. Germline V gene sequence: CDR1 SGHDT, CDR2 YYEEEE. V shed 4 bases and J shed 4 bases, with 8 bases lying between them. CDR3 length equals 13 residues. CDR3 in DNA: TGTGCCAGCAGCGCGTTATCCACCGGGGAGCTGTTTTTT. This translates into CASSALSTGELFF. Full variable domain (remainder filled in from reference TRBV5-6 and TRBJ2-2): DAGVTQSPTHLIKTRGQQVTLRCSPKSGHDTVSWYQQALGQGPQFIFQYYEEEERQRGNFPDRFSGHQFPNYSSELNVNALLLGDSALYLCASSALSTGELFFGEGSRLTVL.

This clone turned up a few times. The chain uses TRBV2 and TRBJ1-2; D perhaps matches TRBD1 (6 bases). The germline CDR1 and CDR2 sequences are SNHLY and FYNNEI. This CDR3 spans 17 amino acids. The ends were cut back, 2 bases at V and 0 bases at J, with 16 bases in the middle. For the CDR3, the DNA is TGTGCCAGCAGTGAACCCCCTCAGGGGTTGGCTAACTATGGCTACACCTTC. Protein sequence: CASSEPPQGLANYGYTF.

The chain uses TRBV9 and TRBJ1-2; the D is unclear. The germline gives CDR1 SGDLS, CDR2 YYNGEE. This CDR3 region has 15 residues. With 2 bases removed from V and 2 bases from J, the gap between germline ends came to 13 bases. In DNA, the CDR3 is TGTGCCAGCAGCGTGGACGGCGGTACGAACTATGGCTACACCTTC. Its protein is CASSVDGGTNYGYTF. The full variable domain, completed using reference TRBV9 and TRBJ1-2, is DSGVTQTPKHLITATGQRVTLRCSPRSGDLSVYWYQQSLDQGLQFLIQYYNGEERAKGNILERFSAQQFPDLHSELNLSSLELGDSALYFCASSVDGGTNYGYTFGSGTRLTVV.

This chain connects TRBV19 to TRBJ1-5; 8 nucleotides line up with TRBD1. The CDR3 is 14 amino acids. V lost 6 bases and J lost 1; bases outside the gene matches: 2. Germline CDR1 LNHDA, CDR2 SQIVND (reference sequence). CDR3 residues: CASRGTGSNQPQHF. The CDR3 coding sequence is TGTGCCAGTAGGGGGACAGGCAGCAATCAGCCCCAGCATTTT. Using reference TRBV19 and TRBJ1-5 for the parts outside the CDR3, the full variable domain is DGGITQSPKYLFRKEGQNVTLSCEQNLNHDAMYWYRQDPGQGLRLIYYSQIVNDFQKGDIAEGYSVSREKKESFPLTVTSAQKNPTAFYLCASRGTGSNQPQHFGDGTRLSIL.

The CDR3 nucleotides are TGTGCCAGCAGCCTATTTACAGGGGGCACTGAAGCTTTCTTT. The encoded protein is CASSLFTGGTEAFF. The V gene is TRBV7-9, the J gene TRBJ1-1; 8 nucleotides align to TRBD1. There are 14 residues in the CDR3. V was clipped by 5 bases and J by 4 bases; unmatched bases: 6. Looked up from germline, CDR1 is SEHNR and CDR2 is FQNEAQ (reference sequence).

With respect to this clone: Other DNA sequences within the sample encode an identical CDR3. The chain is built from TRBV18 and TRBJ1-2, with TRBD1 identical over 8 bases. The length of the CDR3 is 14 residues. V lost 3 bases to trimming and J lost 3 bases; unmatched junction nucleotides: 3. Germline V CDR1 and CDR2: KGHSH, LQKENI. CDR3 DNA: TGTGCCAGCTCACCTACGGACAGGGACTATGGCTACACCTTC. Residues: CASSPTDRDYGYTF. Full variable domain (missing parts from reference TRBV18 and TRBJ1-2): NAGVMQNPRHLVRRRGQEARLRCSPMKGHSHVYWYRQLPEEGLKFMVYLQKENIIDESGMPKERFSAEFPKEGPSILRIQQVVRGDSAAYFCASSPTDRDYGYTFGSGTRLTVV.

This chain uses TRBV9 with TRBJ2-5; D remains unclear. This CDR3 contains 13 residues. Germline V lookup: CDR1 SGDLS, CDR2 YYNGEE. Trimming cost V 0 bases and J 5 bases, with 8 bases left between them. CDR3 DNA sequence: TGTGCCAGCAGCGTAGAACCCATGGAGACCCAGTACTTC. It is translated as CASSVEPMETQYF.

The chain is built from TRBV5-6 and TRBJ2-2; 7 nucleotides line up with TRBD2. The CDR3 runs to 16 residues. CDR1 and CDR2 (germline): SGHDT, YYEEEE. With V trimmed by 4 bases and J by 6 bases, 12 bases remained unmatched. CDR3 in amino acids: CASSMEFRGVPGELFF. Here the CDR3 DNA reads TGTGCCAGCAGCATGGAATTTCGGGGGGTTCCCGGGGAGCTGTTTTTT.

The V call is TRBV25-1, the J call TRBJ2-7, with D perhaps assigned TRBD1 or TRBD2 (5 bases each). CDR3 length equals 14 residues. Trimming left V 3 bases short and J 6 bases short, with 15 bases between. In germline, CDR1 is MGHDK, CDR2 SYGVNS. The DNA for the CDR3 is TGTGCCAGCAGTGAGGGACCGATTTGGGGCGAGCAGTACTTC. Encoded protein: CASSEGPIWGEQYF.

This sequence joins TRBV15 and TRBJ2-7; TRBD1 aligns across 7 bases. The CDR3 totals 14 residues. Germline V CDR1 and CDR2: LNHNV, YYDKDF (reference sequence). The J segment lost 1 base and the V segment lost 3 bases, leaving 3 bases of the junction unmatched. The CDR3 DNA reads TGTGCCACCAGCAGGCCGGGACAGTCCTACGAGCAGTACTTC. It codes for CATSRPGQSYEQYF.

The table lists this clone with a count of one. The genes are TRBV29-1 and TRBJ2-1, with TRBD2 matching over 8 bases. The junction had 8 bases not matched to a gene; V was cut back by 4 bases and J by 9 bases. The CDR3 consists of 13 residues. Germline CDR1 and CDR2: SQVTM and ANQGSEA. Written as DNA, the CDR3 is TGCAGCGTTGGTTTCGCGGGAGGATTTGAGCAGTTCTTC. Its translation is CSVGFAGGFEQFF.

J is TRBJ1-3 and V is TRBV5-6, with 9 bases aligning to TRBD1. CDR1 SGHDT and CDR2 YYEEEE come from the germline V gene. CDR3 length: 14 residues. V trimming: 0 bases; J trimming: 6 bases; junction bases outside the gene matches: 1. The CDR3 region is CASSLGTGENTIYF. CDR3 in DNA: TGTGCCAGCAGCTTGGGGACAGGGGAAAACACCATATATTTT. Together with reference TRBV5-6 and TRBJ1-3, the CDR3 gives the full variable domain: DAGVTQSPTHLIKTRGQQVTLRCSPKSGHDTVSWYQQALGQGPQFIFQYYEEEERQRGNFPDRFSGHQFPNYSSELNVNALLLGDSALYLCASSLGTGENTIYFGEGSWLTVV.

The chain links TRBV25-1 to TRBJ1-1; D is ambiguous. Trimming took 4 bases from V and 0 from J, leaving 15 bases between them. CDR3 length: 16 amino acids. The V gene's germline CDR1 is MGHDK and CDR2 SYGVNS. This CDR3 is CASSGRGGSMNTEAFF. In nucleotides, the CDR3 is TGTGCCAGCAGTGGCCGGGGAGGGAGTATGAACACTGAAGCTTTCTTT.